This T cell receptor beta chain was identified during a study of PD-L1 blockade in urothelial cancer. Time point indicated: peripheral blood 6 weeks after treatment start. V dropped 6 bases and J dropped 4; count of bases not matched to a gene: 5. The CDR3 spans 16 residues. The germline gives CDR1 LNHDA, CDR2 SQIVND (reference sequence). Generated by immunoSEQ multiplex PCR, the TCRdb table keeps only in-frame clones and is missing some. Of approximately 120,000 clones listed, roughly 82% were seen once; the top ten hold 2% to 3%. The chain recombines TRBV19 with TRBJ2-1; the match to TRBD2 covers 14 bases. The receptor comes from a middle-aged man with urothelial cancer. This specimen consisted of PBMCs, obtained around atezolizumab (anti-PD-L1) treatment. The CDR3 nucleotides read TGTGCCAGTAGCGGGACTAGCGGGAGCCTATACAATGAGCAGTTCTTC. It specifies CASSGTSGSLYNEQFF.